This T cell receptor (beta chain) was recovered during a study of T cell repertoires in cytomegalovirus infection. For the study at large: Carrying CMV and the relevant HLA type showed in public TCR beta signatures.

A single record per CDR3 protein comes from TCRdb applying MiXCR to the reads. This sample has roughly 630,000 distinct CDR3 sequences, with 20% to 30% found just once. Trimming removed 8 bases from V and 1 base from J, with 7 bases in between. Germline loops: CDR1 SEHNR, CDR2 FQNEAQ (reference sequence). This CDR3 contains 12 residues. In the case of this clonotype: Its antigen remains unknown.

Study outcomes and limitations: Based on cumulative public TCR beta family frequency, carriers of CMV plus the relevant HLA were identified. The ex vivo response showed dominance by HLA-C-restricted CMV-specific TCR beta clonotypes.

The sequence was collected from a human donor in good health (CMV status not recorded). Some clones in this sample may be carry-over from other donors' samples. Sample: CD8+ T cells from PBMCs. The genes are TRBV7-9 and TRBJ2-3; no firm D call. The DNA for the CDR3 is TGTGCCAGCGATTGGGGCACAGATACGCAGTATTTT. Its protein is CASDWGTDTQYF.